These 16 T cell receptor beta chains were all obtained from the same sample, sequenced in a study of cytomegalovirus exposure and HLA in healthy donors. Primers included in the PCR were 60 Vbeta and 13 Jbeta primers. Method: immunoSEQ multiplex PCR; TCRdb's copy keeps in-frame clones and lacks some. The profile shows some 110,000 clones, roughly 80% of them singletons. Sequencing was carried out using PBMCs. The receptors were gathered from a man in his fifties in good health and CMV-seropositive.

The chain links TRBV19 to TRBJ1-1; the D is unclear. Trimming shortened V by 2 bases and J by 4 bases, and 14 bases separated the two germline ends. This CDR3 is 15 amino acids long. Germline V gene data show CDR1 as LNHDA and CDR2 as SQIVND (reference sequence). The CDR3 DNA is TGTGCCAGTAGTATAAGAGGGTCCGGGAGCACTGAAGCTTTCTTT. It encodes CASSIRGSGSTEAFF.

The V gene is TRBV2, the J gene TRBJ1-2; TRBD1 agrees at 7 bases. The trim removed 4 bases at V and 0 bases at J, leaving 5 bases unmatched. Germline V gives CDR1 SNHLY, CDR2 FYNNEI. This CDR3 is built from 15 residues. The CDR3, as DNA: TGTGCCAGCAGTGGACAGGGCACAGCTAACTATGGCTACACCTTC. This codes for CASSGQGTANYGYTF.

Turning to this clone: An end of the junction does not agree with germline; a read error may underlie this. V gene TRBV7-7 combines with J gene TRBJ2-3, with 7 bases aligning to TRBD1. Germline V gene sequence: CDR1 SSHAT, CDR2 FNYEAQ (reference sequence). The CDR3 sequence is 16 residues long. CDR3 bases: TGTGCTAGCAGCTTAGGGGACAGCCCCAACACAGATACGCAGTATTTT. Residues: CASSLGDSPNTDTQYF.

V and J are TRBV7-9 and TRBJ1-6; the D is unclear. In germline, CDR1 is SEHNR, CDR2 FQNEAQ (reference sequence). The V gene lost 1 base and the J gene lost 8 bases, with 9 bases spanning the gap. This CDR3 has 14 amino acids. The chain's CDR3 is CASSLGEVHSPLHF. CDR3 coding DNA: TGTGCCAGCAGCTTAGGCGAAGTCCATTCACCCCTCCACTTT. The entire variable domain, with the rest obtained from reference TRBV7-9 and TRBJ1-6, is as follows: DTGVSQNPRHKITKRGQNVTFRCDPISEHNRLYWYRQTLGQGPEFLTYFQNEAQLEKSRLLSDRFSAERPKGSFSTLEIQRTEQGDSAMYLCASSLGEVHSPLHFGNGTRLTVT.

The chain carries TRBV11-3 and TRBJ2-1, with TRBD2 matching 10 bases. Germline CDR1 and CDR2: SGHNT and YENEEA. The CDR3 loop spans 15 amino acids. Unmatched junction bases numbered 5, after V lost 5 bases and J lost 4 bases. The CDR3 DNA follows: TGTGCCAGCAGCCCCCGGACTAGCGGTTACAATGAGCAGTTCTTC. Translation gives CASSPRTSGYNEQFF.

J is TRBJ2-7 and V is TRBV2; 7 bases line up with TRBD2. The CDR3 extends over 15 amino acids. Germline CDR1 is SNHLY and CDR2 is FYNNEI. V shed 3 bases, J shed 7 bases, and the junction held 12 bases outside the gene matches. The CDR3 coding sequence is TGTGCCAGCAGTGAGGCCAGCGGGGCCCCAGGGGAGCAGTACTTC. Translating it yields CASSEASGAPGEQYF. The full variable domain, with the rest looked up from reference TRBV2 and TRBJ2-7, is EPEVTQTPSHQVTQMGQEVILRCVPISNHLYFYWYRQILGQKVEFLVSFYNNEISEKSEIFDDQFSVERPDGSNFTLKIRSTKLEDSAMYFCASSEASGAPGEQYFGPGTRLTVT.

The rearrangement uses TRBV10-1 and TRBJ2-3; 12 bases map to TRBD2. Germline assignment: CDR1 WNHNN and CDR2 SYGVQD (reference sequence). The J segment lost 2 bases and the V segment lost 4 bases, leaving 4 bases of the junction unmatched. This CDR3 is 16 amino acids long. The CDR3 DNA sequence: TGCGCCAGCAGTGCCGGACTAGCGGGATACACAGATACGCAGTATTTT. Translated: CASSAGLAGYTDTQYF.

This clone showed up just a few times. This chain joins TRBV11-2 and TRBJ2-6, with D possibly being TRBD1 (5 bases). The CDR3 has 16 amino acids. The V end was cut by 0 bases, the J end by 4 bases, with 10 bases between. Germline V CDR1 and CDR2: SGHAT, FQNNGV. DNA of the CDR3: TGTGCCAGCAGCTTAGAGGCAGGGTTCGGGGCCAACGTCCTGACTTTC. The encoded protein is CASSLEAGFGANVLTF.

This sequence joins TRBV18 and TRBJ2-2; 11 bases align to TRBD2. V shed 2 bases and J 13 bases; nucleotides not matched to a gene: 15. Germline assignment: CDR1 KGHSH and CDR2 LQKENI. CDR3 length equals 17 residues. The CDR3 coding sequence is TGTGCCAGCTCACCAGGACTAGCGGGTTTTAGTGCTTATGCGCTGTTTTTT. Encoded protein: CASSPGLAGFSAYALFF.

J is TRBJ2-1 and V is TRBV5-1; a weak D match, TRBD1 (5 bases). V lost 0 bases and J 1 base, leaving 17 bases between the germline ends. Germline V gives CDR1 SGHRS, CDR2 YFSETQ. This CDR3 has 18 residues. The CDR3: CASSLVPRGLRSYNEQFF. As DNA, the CDR3 is TGCGCCAGCAGCTTGGTCCCAAGGGGCCTCCGGTCCTACAATGAGCAGTTCTTC.

J is TRBJ1-1 and V is TRBV27, with D unclear. CDR3 length: 14 residues. Per germline, CDR1 MNHEY and CDR2 SMNVEV (reference sequence). Trimming took off 4 bases at V and 3 bases at J, with 12 bases between the two ends. The CDR3: CASSSFGLYTEAFF. The CDR3 DNA follows: TGTGCCAGCAGTTCCTTTGGACTGTACACTGAAGCTTTCTTT.

The rearrangement uses TRBV15 and TRBJ1-2; tentative D call: TRBD1 (6 bases). Germline CDR1 LNHNV, CDR2 YYDKDF (reference sequence). Trimming took off 6 bases at V and 0 bases at J, with 23 bases between the two ends. The CDR3 is 18 residues long. In nucleotides, the CDR3 is TGTGCCACCAGACTTATTCCGGGACACGGGCCACCTAACTATGGCTACACCTTC. Translating it yields CATRLIPGHGPPNYGYTF.

This chain connects TRBV28 to TRBJ2-6, with D perhaps TRBD2 (5 bases). V was cut by 5 bases and J by 0 bases, with 14 bases left in between. CDR3 length equals 17 residues. Germline V gives CDR1 MDHEN, CDR2 SYDVKM. CDR3: CASSPSGLFSGANVLTF. CDR3 nucleotides: TGTGCCAGCAGTCCATCCGGACTTTTCTCTGGGGCCAACGTCCTGACTTTC. Variable domain in full (rest from reference TRBV28 and TRBJ2-6): DVKVTQSSRYLVKRTGEKVFLECVQDMDHENMFWYRQDPGLGLRLIYFSYDVKMKEKGDIPEGYSVSREKKERFSLILESASTNQTSMYLCASSPSGLFSGANVLTFGAGSRLTVL.

This chain links TRBV6-1 with TRBJ1-2; D is perhaps TRBD1 (6 bases). The CDR3 consists of 17 residues. Trimming pared 4 bases from V and 2 bases from J, leaving 20 bases between. Germline lookup yields CDR1 MNHNS and CDR2 SASEGT. CDR3 in DNA: TGTGCCAGCAGTGGGGGACCAGGACAGCTTCAAAACTATGGCTACACCTTC. This encodes CASSGGPGQLQNYGYTF.

In its sample, this clone ranks as medium-sized. This chain connects TRBV29-1 to TRBJ2-1; 9 bases map to TRBD1. The CDR3 totals 14 residues. V gave up 5 bases and J gave up 9 bases; unmatched junction bases: 11. The germline V gene has CDR1 SQVTM and CDR2 ANQGSEA. The CDR3 protein is CSVPTGTGWGEQFF. CDR3 nucleotide sequence: TGCAGCGTTCCTACCGGGACAGGGTGGGGTGAGCAGTTCTTC.

This clone was seen more than once but under ten times. This chain joins TRBV6-1 and TRBJ1-4, with 10 bases matching TRBD1. J lost 6 bases, V lost 8 bases, and 9 bases had no gene match. This CDR3 contains 15 residues. The germline CDR1 and CDR2 sequences are MNHNS and SASEGT. As DNA, the CDR3 is TGTGCCAGCTCGGGACAGGGGTTGCAGTATGAAAAACTGTTTTTT. It translates to CASSGQGLQYEKLFF.